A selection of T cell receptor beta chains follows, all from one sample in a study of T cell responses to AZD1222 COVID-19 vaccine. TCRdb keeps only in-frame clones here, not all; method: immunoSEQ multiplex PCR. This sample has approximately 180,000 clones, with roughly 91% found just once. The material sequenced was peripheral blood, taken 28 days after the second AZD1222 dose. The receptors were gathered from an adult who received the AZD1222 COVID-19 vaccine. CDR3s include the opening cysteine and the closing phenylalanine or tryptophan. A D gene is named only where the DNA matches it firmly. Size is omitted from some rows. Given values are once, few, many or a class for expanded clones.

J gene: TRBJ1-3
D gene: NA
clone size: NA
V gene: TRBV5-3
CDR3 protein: CARRKTGLHGNTIYF
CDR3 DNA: TGTGCCAGAAGGAAAACAGGTTTACATGGAAACACCATATATTTT

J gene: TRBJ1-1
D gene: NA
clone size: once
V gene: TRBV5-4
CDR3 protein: CASSGTLNTEAFF
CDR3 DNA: TGTGCCAGCAGCGGGACGCTGAACACTGAAGCTTTCTTT

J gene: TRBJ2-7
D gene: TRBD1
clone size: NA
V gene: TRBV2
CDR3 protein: CASSRDRGRDEQYF
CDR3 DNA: TGTGCCAGCAGTCGAGACAGGGGTCGGGACGAGCAGTACTTC

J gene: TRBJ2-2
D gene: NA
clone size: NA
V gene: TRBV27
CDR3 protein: CASSHQTGELFF
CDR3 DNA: TGTGCCAGCAGTCACCAGACCGGGGAGCTGTTTTTT

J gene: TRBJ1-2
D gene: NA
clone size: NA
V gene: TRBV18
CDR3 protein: CASSPLRPTNSNYGYTF
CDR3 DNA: TGTGCCAGCTCACCACTAAGGCCAACCAACTCTAACTATGGCTACACCTTC

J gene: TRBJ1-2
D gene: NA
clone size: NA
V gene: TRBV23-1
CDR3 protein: CASSQFRRGPHGYTF
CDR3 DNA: TGCGCCAGCAGTCAATTCCGGCGGGGGCCACATGGCTACACCTTC

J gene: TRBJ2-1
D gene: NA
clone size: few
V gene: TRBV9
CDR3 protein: CASSAWDIRDEQFF
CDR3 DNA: TGTGCCAGCAGCGCATGGGACATCCGCGATGAGCAGTTCTTC

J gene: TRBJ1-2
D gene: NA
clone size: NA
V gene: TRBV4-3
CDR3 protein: CASSQDRGAYGYTF
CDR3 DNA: TGCGCCAGCAGCCAAGACAGGGGAGCCTATGGCTACACCTTC

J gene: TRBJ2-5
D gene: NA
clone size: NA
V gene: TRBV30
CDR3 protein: CAYRQEKTQYF
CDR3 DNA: TGTGCCTACCGACAGGAAAAGACCCAGTACTTC

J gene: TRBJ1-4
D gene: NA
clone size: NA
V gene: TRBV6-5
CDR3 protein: CASRDRSIEKLFF
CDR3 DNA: TGTGCCAGCAGGGACAGATCCATAGAAAAACTGTTTTTT

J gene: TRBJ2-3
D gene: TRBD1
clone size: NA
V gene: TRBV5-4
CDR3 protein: CASSYRDRGRDTQYF
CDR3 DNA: TGTGCCAGCAGCTACCGGGACAGGGGGCGAGATACGCAGTATTTT

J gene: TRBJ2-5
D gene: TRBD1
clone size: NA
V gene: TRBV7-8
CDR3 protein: CASSQSRDSRDQYF
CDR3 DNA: TGTGCCAGCAGCCAATCCCGGGACAGTAGGGACCAGTACTTC